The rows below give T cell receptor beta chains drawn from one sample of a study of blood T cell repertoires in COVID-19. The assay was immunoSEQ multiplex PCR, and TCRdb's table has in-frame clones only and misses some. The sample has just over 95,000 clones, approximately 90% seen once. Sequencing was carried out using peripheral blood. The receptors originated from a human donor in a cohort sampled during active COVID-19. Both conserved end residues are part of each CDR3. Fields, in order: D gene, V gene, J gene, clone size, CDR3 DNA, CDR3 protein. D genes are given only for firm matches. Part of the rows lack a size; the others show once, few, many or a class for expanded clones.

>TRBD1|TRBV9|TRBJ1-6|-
TGTGCCAGCAGCGTAGGGGACAGGCCGAATTCACCCCTCCACTTT
CASSVGDRPNSPLHF
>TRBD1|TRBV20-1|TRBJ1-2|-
TGCAGTGCTGGTGGGGGACAGCCCAACTATGGCTACACCTTC
CSAGGGQPNYGYTF
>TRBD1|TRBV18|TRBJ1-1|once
TGTGCCAGCTCACCACTCGGGCAGGGGGTGAACACTGAAGCTTTCTTT
CASSPLGQGVNTEAFF
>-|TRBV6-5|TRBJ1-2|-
TGTGCCACCGTCGAAACGACAGTATCCTATGGCTACACCTTC
CATVETTVSYGYTF
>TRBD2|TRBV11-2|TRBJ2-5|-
TGTGCCAGCAGCATCGGGACTAGCGGGAAAGAGACCCAGTACTTC
CASSIGTSGKETQYF
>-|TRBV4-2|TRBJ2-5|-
TGTGCCAGCAGCCACTCCCTAGCGAATCAAGAGACCCAGTACTTC
CASSHSLANQETQYF
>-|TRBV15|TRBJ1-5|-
TGTGCCACCAGCTCCCGAGAGGGTTCTGGCAATCAGCCCCAGCATTTT
CATSSREGSGNQPQHF
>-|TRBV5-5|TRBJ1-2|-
TGTGCCAGCAGCTTGATAAGGGGATCAGCTAACTATGGCTACACCTTC
CASSLIRGSANYGYTF
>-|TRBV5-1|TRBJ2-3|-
TGCGCCAGCAGCGAGGCTGAGGTTGATACGCAGTATTTT
CASSEAEVDTQYF
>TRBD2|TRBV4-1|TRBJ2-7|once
TGCGCCAGCAGCCAAGGATCGCTAGCGGGAGCCTACGAGCAGTACTTC
CASSQGSLAGAYEQYF
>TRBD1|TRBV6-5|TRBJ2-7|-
TGTGCCAGCCTCCCAACAGGGGGATACGAGCAGTACTTC
CASLPTGGYEQYF
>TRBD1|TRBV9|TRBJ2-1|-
TGTGCCAGCAGCCCTCCCGGGACAGGGGGACTCGATGAGCAGTTCTTC
CASSPPGTGGLDEQFF
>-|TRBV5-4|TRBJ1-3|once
TGTGCCAGCAGCCCGGAGGAAAAGGCTGGAAACACCATATATTTT
CASSPEEKAGNTIYF
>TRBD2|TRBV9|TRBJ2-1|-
TGTGCCAGCAGCGTAGTAGCGGGCGGACTAGCGGGAGATGAGCAGTTCTTC
CASSVVAGGLAGDEQFF
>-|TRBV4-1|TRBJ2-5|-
TGCGCCAGCAGCCAAAACTCCGGGACATCCATTGAGACCCAGTACTTC
CASSQNSGTSIETQYF
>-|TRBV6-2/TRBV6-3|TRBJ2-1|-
TGTGCCAGCAGCCTACTAGGTACGGTCAATGAGCAGTTCTTC
CASSLLGTVNEQFF
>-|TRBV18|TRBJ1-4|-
TGTGCCAGCTCACCGGCCCTTCAGGGGTTTGGAGAAAAACTGTTTTTT
CASSPALQGFGEKLFF
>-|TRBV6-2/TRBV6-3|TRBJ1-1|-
TGTGCCAGCAGTTACTGGGAGAGCACTGAAGCTTTCTTT
CASSYWESTEAFF
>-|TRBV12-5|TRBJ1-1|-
TGTGCTAGTGGTTTGCCCCTAGGACAGTCCACTGAAGCTTTCTTT
CASGLPLGQSTEAFF
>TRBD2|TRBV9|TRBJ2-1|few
TGTGCCAGCAGCAGACTAGCGGGAGGGTACAATGAGCAGTTCTTC
CASSRLAGGYNEQFF
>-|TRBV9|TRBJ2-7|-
TGTGCCAGCAGCCCCGGGACTTACCCCTACGAGCAGTACTTC
CASSPGTYPYEQYF
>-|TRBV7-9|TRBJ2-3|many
TGTGCCAGCAGCTTAGACCGGAGCACAGATACGCAGTATTTT
CASSLDRSTDTQYF
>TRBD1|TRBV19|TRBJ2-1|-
TGTGCCAGTAGTCCCCCGGACAGGGGGGACCATGAGCAGTTCTTC
CASSPPDRGDHEQFF
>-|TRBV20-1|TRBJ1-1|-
TGCAGTGCTAGTAAGGGGCCGGGCACTGAAGCTTTCTTT
CSASKGPGTEAFF
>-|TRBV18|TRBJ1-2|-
TGTGCCAGCTCACCAGGATGGGACAAGCACTATGGCTACACCTTC
CASSPGWDKHYGYTF
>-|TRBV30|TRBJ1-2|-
TGTGCCTGGAGTACCCACCAGGGTAACTATGGCTACACCTTC
CAWSTHQGNYGYTF
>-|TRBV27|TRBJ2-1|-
TGTGCCAGCAGTTTAGCAAGCGACCCCTACAATGAGCAGTTCTTC
CASSLASDPYNEQFF